This T cell receptor (beta chain) was obtained from a study of T cells after yellow fever vaccination. TCRdb reprocessed the 5' RACE reads with MiXCR, giving one entry per CDR3 protein. The table records 510,000 or so distinct CDR3 sequences, over 15% of them present only once. The table lists this clonotype with a few counts. The V gene's germline CDR1 is SGHAT and CDR2 FQNNGV. V dropped 5 bases and J dropped 6; count of bases not matched to a gene: 10. CDR3 length equals 14 residues. The genes are TRBV11-2 and TRBJ2-7; the match to TRBD2 covers 7 bases. This TCR was recovered from a man aged 30 to 45 who received the YFV17D yellow fever vaccine. The sample was PBMCs, taken 15 days after the yellow fever booster vaccination. The CDR3 spells CASSHRAGVGEQYF. As DNA, the CDR3 is TGTGCCAGCAGCCACCGGGCGGGAGTGGGCGAGCAGTACTTC.